A selection of T cell receptor beta chains follows, all from one sample in a study of T cell responses to AZD1222 COVID-19 vaccine. Using immunoSEQ multiplex PCR, the repertoire was profiled, and TCRdb retains in-frame clones only, with some absent. The sample holds over 85,000 clones; roughly nine tenths are singletons and the top ten take around 5%. The sequencing here drew on peripheral blood, taken on day 0 of AZD1222 vaccination. The origin of the receptors is an adult in good health. The CDR3 runs from the conserved cysteine through the conserved F or W. A D gene is named only where the DNA matches it firmly. The size field is filled for only some rows; it gives once, few, many or a size class.

NA	TRBV7-2	few	TRBJ2-1	TGTGCCAGCAGCAGAGACTCGACCCTCTACAATGAGCAGTTCTTC	CASSRDSTLYNEQFF
NA	TRBV30	few	TRBJ1-5	TGTGCCTGGAGTGCGGACAACAATCAGCCCCAGCATTTT	CAWSADNNQPQHF
NA	TRBV4-3	NA	TRBJ2-5	TGCGCCAGCAGCCAAGAAACAGGGATTCGAGAGACCCAGTACTTC	CASSQETGIRETQYF
NA	TRBV6-5	NA	TRBJ1-6	TGTGCCAGCAGTTCCCCGGGAATCGGGAATTCACCCCTCCACTTT	CASSSPGIGNSPLHF
NA	TRBV19	NA	TRBJ1-5	TGTGCCAGTAGTCCGGACGCGGGCCAGCCCCAGCATTTT	CASSPDAGQPQHF
NA	TRBV21-1	NA	TRBJ2-3	TGTGCCAGCAGCAAAGTGGGGGAGACGGGACTAGCGGGACGCACAGATACGCAGTATTTT	CASSKVGETGLAGRTDTQYF
NA	TRBV7-8	few	TRBJ1-1	TGTGCCAGCAGCCACGGGACGACTGAAGCTTTCTTT	CASSHGTTEAFF
TRBD2	TRBV11-2	NA	TRBJ2-3	TGTGCCAGCAGCCCTAGCGGGGGGGTCAATACGCAGTATTTT	CASSPSGGVNTQYF
NA	TRBV5-4	NA	TRBJ1-5	TGTGCCAGCAGCTTGGGTGGGAAGGGTCAGCCCCAGCATTTT	CASSLGGKGQPQHF
TRBD1	TRBV7-2	NA	TRBJ1-1	TGTGCCAGCAGCCTCCACCGGGACAGGAACGCTGAAGCTTTCTTT	CASSLHRDRNAEAFF
NA	TRBV5-1	once	TRBJ1-1	TGCGCCAGCAGCCAATCCCAGATGAACACTGAAGCTTTCTTT	CASSQSQMNTEAFF
NA	TRBV20-1	NA	TRBJ1-2	TGCAGTGCTGGGCAGGGCTATGGCTACACCTTC	CSAGQGYGYTF
NA	TRBV30	NA	TRBJ2-3	TGTGCCTGGACTCCAAACACAGATACGCAGTATTTT	CAWTPNTDTQYF
NA	TRBV24-1	NA	TRBJ1-2	TGTGCCACCAGTCTTGACAGATTTGGGGGCTACACCTTC	CATSLDRFGGYTF
NA	TRBV3-1/TRBV3-2	NA	TRBJ1-5	TGTGCCAGCAGCCAAGATCGGGGGAGCAATCAGCCCCAGCATTTT	CASSQDRGSNQPQHF
NA	TRBV30	once	TRBJ2-2	TGTGCCTGGAGTGTCTGGGGGGCACCGACCGGGGAGCTGTTTTTT	CAWSVWGAPTGELFF
TRBD2	TRBV20-1	NA	TRBJ2-7	TGCAGTGCTAGTAAGGGGACTAGCGGTAGCTCCTACGAGCAGTACTTC	CSASKGTSGSSYEQYF
NA	TRBV24-1	NA	TRBJ2-3	TGTGCCACCAGTGAGCCGACAGGTAGCACAGATACGCAGTATTTT	CATSEPTGSTDTQYF
NA	TRBV9	NA	TRBJ2-5	TGTGCCAGCAGCGTAGCTCTACAGGTCGGTGAGACCCAGTACTTC	CASSVALQVGETQYF
TRBD1	TRBV30	few	TRBJ1-1	TGTGCCTGGAGGGGACAGGGGGCGGTTTTTGGCACTGAAGCTTTCTTT	CAWRGQGAVFGTEAFF
TRBD2	TRBV24-1	NA	TRBJ2-1	TGTGCCACCAGTGCCATCTCCGGGACTAGCGTACCGAGCTCCTACAATGAGCAGTTCTTC	CATSAISGTSVPSSYNEQFF
NA	TRBV29-1	NA	TRBJ2-7	TGCAGCGTCACCGGTACTAGCAAGCCATCTTACGAGCAGTACTTC	CSVTGTSKPSYEQYF
TRBD1	TRBV5-5	NA	TRBJ1-3	TGTGCCAGCAGCTTGGTGGGACAGGGGAGAAACACCATATATTTT	CASSLVGQGRNTIYF
NA	TRBV28	NA	TRBJ1-1	TGTGCCAGCAGCCGGACAGTGCATGCTTTCTTT	CASSRTVHAFF
TRBD1	TRBV28	NA	TRBJ2-2	TGTGCCAGCAGTTCCTGGACAGGGGGGAACACCGGGGAGCTGTTTTTT	CASSSWTGGNTGELFF
NA	TRBV11-2	few	TRBJ1-2	TGTGCCAGCAGCACACAGACAGGAGACTATGGCTACACCTTC	CASSTQTGDYGYTF
NA	TRBV19	NA	TRBJ1-2	TGTGCCGCCGGGCGGGGGCCCTATGGCTACACCTTC	CAAGRGPYGYTF